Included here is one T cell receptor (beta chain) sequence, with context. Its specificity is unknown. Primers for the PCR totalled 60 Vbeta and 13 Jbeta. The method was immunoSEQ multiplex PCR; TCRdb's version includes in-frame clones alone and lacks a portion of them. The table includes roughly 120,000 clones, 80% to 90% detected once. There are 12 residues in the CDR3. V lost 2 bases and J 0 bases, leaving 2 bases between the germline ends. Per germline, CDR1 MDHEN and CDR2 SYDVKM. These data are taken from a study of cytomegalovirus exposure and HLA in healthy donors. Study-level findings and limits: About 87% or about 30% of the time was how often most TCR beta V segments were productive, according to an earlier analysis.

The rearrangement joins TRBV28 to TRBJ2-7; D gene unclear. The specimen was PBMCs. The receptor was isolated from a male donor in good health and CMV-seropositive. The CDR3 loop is CASSLLSYEQYF. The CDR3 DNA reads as TGTGCCAGCAGTTTACTCTCCTACGAGCAGTACTTC.